This record covers a single TCR beta chain. Its specificity is unknown. This record comes from a study of CXCR3-negative and CXCR3-positive naive CD8 T cells. Study context: A total of 150 million or so TRB reads was generated, with about 1.5 +/- 0.3 million per library. Overall study findings and caveats: The TRBV-TRBJ usage of naive CXCR3-negative and CXCR3-positive cells was similar, but that of memory cells differed.

5' RACE with UMI labels generated the TRB cDNA libraries. For each CDR3 protein, TCRdb gives one entry from its re-call of the 5' RACE reads, without DNA. The sample table includes 45,000 to 55,000 distinct CDR3 sequences. The TCR comes from a human donor in good health. Some clones in this sample may be carry-over from other donors' samples. Sequenced: memory CD8+ T cells from blood.

The CDR3 sequence: CASSLEQGEYNEQFF. The genes are TRBV7-2 and TRBJ2-1; the D call of TRBD1 rests on TCRdb alone, since no DNA is present to check it. The germline V gene encodes CDR1 SGHTA and CDR2 FQGNSA. CDR3 length: 15 residues.